This entry is about one TCR beta chain. The data belong to a study of control samples from healthy donors and cancer patients. Germline V gives CDR1 LNHNV, CDR2 YYDKDF (reference sequence). The V gene lost 0 bases and the J gene lost 15 bases, with 11 bases spanning the gap. This CDR3 region has 12 residues. Sequencing was performed with immunoSEQ multiplex PCR; in TCRdb, only in-frame clones are kept and a portion is missing. The repertoire has about 120,000 clones, roughly nine tenths of them found once; the top ten carry 7.8%. The chain is built from TRBV15 and TRBJ1-4; D might be TRBD1 (5 bases). This receptor was taken from a woman under 30 in good health. Source material: blood. CDR3 residues: CATSRDGGRVFF. The CDR3 DNA is TGTGCCACCAGCAGAGATGGGGGTAGGGTGTTTTTT.